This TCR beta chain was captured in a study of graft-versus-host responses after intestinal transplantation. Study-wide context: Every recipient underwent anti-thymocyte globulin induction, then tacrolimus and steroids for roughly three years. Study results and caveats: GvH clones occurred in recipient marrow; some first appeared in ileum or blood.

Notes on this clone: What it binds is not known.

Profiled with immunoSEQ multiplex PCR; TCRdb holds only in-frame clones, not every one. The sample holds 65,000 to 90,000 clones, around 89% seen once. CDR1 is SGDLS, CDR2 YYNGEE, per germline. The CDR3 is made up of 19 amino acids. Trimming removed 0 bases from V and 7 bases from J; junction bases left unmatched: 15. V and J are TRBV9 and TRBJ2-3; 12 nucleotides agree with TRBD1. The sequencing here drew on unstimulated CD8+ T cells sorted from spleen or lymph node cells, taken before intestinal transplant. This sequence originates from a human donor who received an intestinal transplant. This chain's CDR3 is CASSVGDNPSGQGAHTQYF. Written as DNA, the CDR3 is TGTGCCAGCAGCGTAGGGGACAACCCATCGGGACAGGGGGCCCATACGCAGTATTTT. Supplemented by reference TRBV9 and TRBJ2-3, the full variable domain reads DSGVTQTPKHLITATGQRVTLRCSPRSGDLSVYWYQQSLDQGLQFLIQYYNGEERAKGNILERFSAQQFPDLHSELNLSSLELGDSALYFCASSVGDNPSGQGAHTQYFGPGTRLTVL.